This TCR beta chain was identified in a study of vaccination effects on CD4 cells after COVID-19. Overall study findings and caveats: Of the vaccine-induced clones from healthy vaccinees, merely 1 of 255 recognized common cold coronaviruses as well. A shortage of convalescent patients and an absence of early post-infection timepoints characterized the study.

Sequenced by immunoSEQ multiplex PCR; TCRdb stores in-frame clones only, minus some. This sample has tens of thousands of clones; around 70% occur once, and the top ten carry about 22%. CD4+ T cells specific for antigen were expanded with viral peptide pools by the ViraFEST assay before sequencing. It was after around eleven days of culture that CD4+ T cells were isolated. Vaccinees lacked prior SARS-CoV-2 infection and tested negative for nucleocapsid antibodies. Supplemented with around 9.6 IU/ml IL-2 and approximately 10 ug/ml peptides, under 2.5 million PBMC per well were kept in culture. Details on this clone: Antigen specificity is unknown.

The specimen was CD4+ T cells from PBMCs cultured with SARS-CoV-2 spike peptides, collected before COVID-19 vaccination. The sequence was obtained from a human donor who received a COVID-19 vaccine.

CDR3 DNA sequence: TGCGCCAGCAGCCAAGGGACTAGAAGTTCTTTCAATGAGCAGTTCTTC. Its protein is CASSQGTRSSFNEQFF. The genes are TRBV4-1 and TRBJ2-1; TRBD2 agrees at 7 bases. CDR1 and CDR2 (germline): MGHRA, YSYEKL. CDR3 length: 16 amino acids. Trimming at V came to 1 base and at J to 6 bases, leaving 9 bases not matched to a gene.